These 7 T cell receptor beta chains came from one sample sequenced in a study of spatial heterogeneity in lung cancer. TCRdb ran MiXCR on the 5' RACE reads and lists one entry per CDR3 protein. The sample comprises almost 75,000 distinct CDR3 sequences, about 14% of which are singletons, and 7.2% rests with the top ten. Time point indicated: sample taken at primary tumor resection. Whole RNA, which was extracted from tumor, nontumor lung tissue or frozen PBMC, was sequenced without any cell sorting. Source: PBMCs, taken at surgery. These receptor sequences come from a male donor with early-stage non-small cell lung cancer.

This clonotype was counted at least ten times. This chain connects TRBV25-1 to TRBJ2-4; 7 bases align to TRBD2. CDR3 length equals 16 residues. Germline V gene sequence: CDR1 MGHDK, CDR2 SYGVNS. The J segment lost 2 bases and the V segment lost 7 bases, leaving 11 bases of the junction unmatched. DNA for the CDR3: TGTGCCAGCAAGGTGGGAGGGCCAGGTACCAAAAACATTCAGTACTTC. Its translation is CASKVGGPGTKNIQYF. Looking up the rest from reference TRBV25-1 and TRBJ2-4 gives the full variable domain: EADIYQTPRYLVIGTGKKITLECSQTMGHDKMYWYQQDPGMELHLIHYSYGVNSTEKGDLSSESTVSRIRTEHFPLTLESARPSHTSQYLCASKVGGPGTKNIQYFGAGTRLSVL.

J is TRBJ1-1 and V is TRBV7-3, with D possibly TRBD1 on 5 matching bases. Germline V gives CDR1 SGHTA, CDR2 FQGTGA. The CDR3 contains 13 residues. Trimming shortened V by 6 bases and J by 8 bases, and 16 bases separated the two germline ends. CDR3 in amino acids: CASSSLGQGEAFF. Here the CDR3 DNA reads TGTGCCAGCAGTTCACTCGGGCAGGGCGAAGCTTTCTTT.

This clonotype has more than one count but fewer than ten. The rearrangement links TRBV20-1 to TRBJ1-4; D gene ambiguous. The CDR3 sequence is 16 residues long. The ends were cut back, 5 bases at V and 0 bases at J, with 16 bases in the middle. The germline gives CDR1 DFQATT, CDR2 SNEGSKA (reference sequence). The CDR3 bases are TGCAGTGCTGGTACAAGGCCGAGGACAACTAATGAAAAACTGTTTTTT. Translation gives CSAGTRPRTTNEKLFF.

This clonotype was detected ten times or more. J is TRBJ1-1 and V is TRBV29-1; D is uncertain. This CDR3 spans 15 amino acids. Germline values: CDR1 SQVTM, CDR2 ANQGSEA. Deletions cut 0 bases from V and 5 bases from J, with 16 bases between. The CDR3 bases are TGCAGCGTTGAAGATCCGGAACGTCCGAAAACTGAAGCTTTCTTT. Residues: CSVEDPERPKTEAFF.

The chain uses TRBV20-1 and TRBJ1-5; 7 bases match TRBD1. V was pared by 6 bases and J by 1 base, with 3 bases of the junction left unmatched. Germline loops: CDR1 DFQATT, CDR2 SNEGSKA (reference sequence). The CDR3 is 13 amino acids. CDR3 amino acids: CSAETGSNQPQHF. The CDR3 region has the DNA TGCAGTGCCGAGACAGGGAGCAATCAGCCCCAGCATTTT.

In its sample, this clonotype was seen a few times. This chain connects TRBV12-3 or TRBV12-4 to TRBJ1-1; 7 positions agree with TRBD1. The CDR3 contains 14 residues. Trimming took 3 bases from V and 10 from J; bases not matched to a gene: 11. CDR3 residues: CASSLRGRRLGAFF. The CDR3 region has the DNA TGTGCCAGCAGTTTGAGGGGGCGCAGGTTGGGAGCTTTCTTT.

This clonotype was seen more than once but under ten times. CDR3 sequence: CASSHSRQGASTEAFF. In nucleotides, the CDR3 is TGCGCCAGCAGCCACTCTAGGCAGGGGGCGAGCACTGAAGCTTTCTTT. The chain employs TRBV5-1 and TRBJ1-1, with 8 bases matching TRBD1. Trimming took 4 bases from V and 4 from J; bases not matched to a gene: 12. Germline V CDR1 and CDR2: SGHRS, YFSETQ. This CDR3 has 16 amino acids.